These 13 T cell receptor beta chains share one sample of origin, sequenced in a study of T cells in Graves' hyperthyroidism and ophthalmopathy. Amplification yielded TCR beta CDR3 regions, with RNA transcripts as the source. Researchers ran a first-round RT-PCR on the TCR CDR3 using the HTBI primer set. TCRdb recomputed calls from the multiplex PCR reads with MiXCR, one row per CDR3 protein. The repertoire consists of hundreds of thousands of distinct CDR3 sequences, with around a sixth occurring once and the leading ten covering around 15%. The specimen sequenced was blood. The receptors were sampled from a woman aged 45-59 years with Graves' hyperthyroidism that later progressed to Graves' ophthalmopathy.

Only a few counts were recorded for this clonotype. The genes are TRBV5-1 and TRBJ1-5; D ambiguous. Between the trimmed V and J ends, which lost 0 bases and 0 bases, there was a span of 7 bases. The CDR3 sequence is 15 residues long. Germline CDR1 is SGHRS and CDR2 is YFSETQ. CDR3 residues: CASSLEPDSNQPQHF. In DNA form, the CDR3 reads TGCGCCAGCAGCTTGGAGCCGGATAGCAATCAGCCCCAGCATTTT.

This clonotype was found a few times. This chain joins TRBV12-3 or TRBV12-4 and TRBJ1-6; TRBD1 agrees at 7 bases. This CDR3 is built from 14 residues. J gave up 10 bases and V 6 bases, and 9 bases lay outside the gene matches. The CDR3 spells CASSPRQGRSPLHF. CDR3 DNA: TGTGCCAGCAGCCCCAGACAGGGACGGTCACCCCTCCACTTT.

This clonotype occurred many times. The chain links TRBV6-1 to TRBJ2-5, with D perhaps matching TRBD1 (6 bases). Trimming removed 6 bases at V and 3 bases at J, with 20 bases between. Germline V gene sequence: CDR1 MNHNS, CDR2 SASEGT. The CDR3 is 16 residues long. This CDR3 reads CASSRGLEGHEETQYF. The CDR3 nucleotides read TGTGCCAGCAGCCGGGGCCTCGAGGGACACGAAGAGACCCAGTACTTC.

This clonotype was seen at least ten times. This chain connects TRBV18 to TRBJ2-5; D is unclear. V dropped 8 bases and J dropped 1 base, with 5 bases sitting between them. Germline-derived CDR1 and CDR2 are KGHSH and LQKENI. The CDR3 has 11 amino acids. The CDR3 DNA sequence: TGTGCCAGCAGCACCCAAGAGACCCAGTACTTC. Protein: CASSTQETQYF.

The sample holds many counts of this clonotype. The V call is TRBV7-9, the J call TRBJ2-3; D is unclear. V was pared by 1 base and J by 4 bases, with 9 bases between. CDR1 SEHNR and CDR2 FQNEAQ come from the germline V gene (reference sequence). The CDR3 has 14 residues. The CDR3 nucleotides read TGTGCCAGCAGCTTAGAAGGTGCAGCAGATACGCAGTATTTT. The encoded protein is CASSLEGAADTQYF. Complete variable domain (other parts from reference TRBV7-9 and TRBJ2-3): DTGVSQNPRHKITKRGQNVTFRCDPISEHNRLYWYRQTLGQGPEFLTYFQNEAQLEKSRLLSDRFSAERPKGSFSTLEIQRTEQGDSAMYLCASSLEGAADTQYFGPGTRLTVL.

This clonotype has just a few counts. The chain carries TRBV27 and TRBJ1-1, with 7 bases aligning to TRBD1. Germline CDR1 is MNHEY and CDR2 is SMNVEV (reference sequence). J was trimmed by 7 bases and V by 2 bases; bases with no gene match: 10. The CDR3 is 15 amino acids. The CDR3 loop reads CASSLNLGQSYEAFF. CDR3 DNA: TGTGCCAGCAGTTTAAATCTGGGACAGAGCTATGAAGCTTTCTTT.

This chain joins TRBV27 and TRBJ1-5; D gene uncertain. Germline V gene lookup returns CDR1 MNHEY and CDR2 SMNVEV (reference sequence). Trimming shortened V by 6 bases and J by 6 bases, and 9 bases separated the two germline ends. This CDR3 has 12 amino acids. CDR3 sequence reads: CASRRGGQPQHF. Written as DNA, the CDR3 is TGTGCCAGCAGGCGGGGTGGTCAGCCCCAGCATTTT.

The chain couples TRBV7-8 to TRBJ1-1; weak D call: TRBD1 (5 bases). Germline V lookup: CDR1 SGHVS, CDR2 FQNEAQ. Trimming took off 7 bases at V and 1 base at J, with 13 bases between the two ends. The CDR3 spans 14 residues. CDR3 sequence: CASISLGENTEAFF. DNA for the CDR3: TGTGCCAGCATCTCCCTGGGGGAGAACACTGAAGCTTTCTTT.

The sample holds many counts of this clonotype. V usage is TRBV7-9 and J usage is TRBJ2-5; D is perhaps TRBD1 (6 bases). Germline CDR1 SEHNR, CDR2 FQNEAQ (reference sequence). With 8 bases removed from V and 4 bases from J, the gap between germline ends came to 20 bases. This CDR3 spans 15 amino acids. The CDR3 loop is CASGPPGQSRETQYF. CDR3 DNA: TGTGCCAGCGGGCCTCCGGGACAATCTCGAGAGACCCAGTACTTC. The variable domain in full, with the rest retrieved from reference TRBV7-9 and TRBJ2-5, is DTGVSQNPRHKITKRGQNVTFRCDPISEHNRLYWYRQTLGQGPEFLTYFQNEAQLEKSRLLSDRFSAERPKGSFSTLEIQRTEQGDSAMYLCASGPPGQSRETQYFGPGTRLLVL.

This clonotype was recorded at least ten times. V and J are TRBV20-1 and TRBJ1-6, with D perhaps matching TRBD1 (6 bases). V lost 3 bases and J lost 9, with 15 bases in between. Germline V gives CDR1 DFQATT, CDR2 SNEGSKA (reference sequence). The CDR3 is 14 residues long. The CDR3 nucleotides are TGCAGTGCTAGTATAGTAGGGGGTGGTTCACCCCTCCACTTT. This translates into CSASIVGGGSPLHF.

V is TRBV9 and J is TRBJ1-2; D perhaps matches TRBD1 (5 bases). The CDR3 is 14 residues long. The V and J ends lost 0 bases and 8 bases respectively, with 14 bases between them. Germline V gene sequence: CDR1 SGDLS, CDR2 YYNGEE. DNA of the CDR3: TGTGCCAGCAGCGTAGTTGAGGGGCCGGAGGGCTACACCTTC. This codes for CASSVVEGPEGYTF.

This clonotype occurred a few times. A single base separates this from a much larger clone, so it may be a read error. No conserved phenylalanine or tryptophan ends this CDR3, so it is likely a read error. The chain recombines TRBV11-2 with TRBJ1-3; perhaps TRBD1 as D (5 bases). V gave up 3 bases and J gave up 4 bases, with 10 bases separating them. The CDR3 runs to 14 residues. Germline V CDR1 and CDR2: SGHAT, FQNNGV. The DNA for the CDR3 is TGTGCCAGCAGCTTCCGCGGGGGGGGAAACACCATATATTCT. Translation: CASSFRGGGNTIYS.

The chain links TRBV3-1 to TRBJ2-3, with a tentative D call TRBD1 (5 bases). The germline V gene has CDR1 LGHDT and CDR2 YNNKEL (reference sequence). V was trimmed by 6 bases and J by 2 bases, leaving 9 bases between them. The CDR3 spans 13 residues. The CDR3 sequence: CASRSTVTDTQYF. In DNA, the CDR3 is TGTGCCAGCAGGTCGACAGTCACAGATACGCAGTATTTT.